The 14 T cell receptor beta chains in this list originate from one sample, sequenced in a study of early stage breast cancer tumors. Measured with immunoSEQ multiplex PCR; TCRdb has only the in-frame clones, and not every one. The sample has 9,000 or so clones; approximately 72% are singletons. Sequenced material: breast tumor tissue. The source is a person between 45 and 65 years old with breast cancer.

V and J are TRBV5-1 and TRBJ2-7; D gene uncertain. Trimming cost V 4 bases and J 3 bases, with 14 bases left between them. Germline CDR1 reads SGHRS; CDR2 reads YFSETQ. The CDR3 contains 14 residues. CDR3 coding DNA: TGCGCCAGCAGCCGATCGCCGGCCTACTACGAGCAGTACTTC. It translates to CASSRSPAYYEQYF.

The chain is built from TRBV20-1 and TRBJ2-1; D gene uncertain. The length of the CDR3 is 11 residues. CDR1 is DFQATT and CDR2 is SNEGSKA in the germline V gene (reference sequence). Trimming removed 4 bases from V and 8 bases from J, with 9 bases in between. CDR3: CSAIDVHEQFF. The CDR3 nucleotides read TGCAGTGCTATTGACGTCCATGAGCAGTTCTTC.

The gene calls are TRBV7-2 and TRBJ1-2, with TRBD1 matching 9 bases. CDR3 length: 14 amino acids. Losses at the gene ends were 4 bases for V and 4 bases for J; bases not matched to a gene: 4. From germline, CDR1 is SGHTA and CDR2 FQGNSA. CDR3 loop: CASSSTGGGYGYTF. CDR3 nucleotide sequence: TGTGCCAGCAGCTCAACAGGGGGCGGCTATGGCTACACCTTC.

The table lists this clone with a few counts. The chain employs TRBV19 and TRBJ2-3, with 7 bases that match TRBD2. The CDR3 is 15 residues long. Germline CDR1 and CDR2: LNHDA and SQIVND (reference sequence). J gave up 7 bases and V 1 base, and 8 bases lay outside the gene matches. The CDR3 region is CASSIAQTSSHTQYF. CDR3 DNA sequence: TGTGCCAGTAGTATAGCCCAGACTAGCTCTCATACGCAGTATTTT.

This clone was picked up one time. V gene TRBV27 combines with J gene TRBJ1-2; 7 nucleotides agree with TRBD1. CDR1 is MNHEY, CDR2 SMNVEV, per germline (reference sequence). CDR3 size: 14 residues. V lost 2 bases, J lost 5 bases, and 5 bases stayed unmatched. The CDR3 here is CASSLIGTVYGYTF. The DNA for the CDR3 is TGTGCCAGCAGTTTAATTGGGACAGTTTATGGCTACACCTTC.

This clone was seen more than once but under ten times. The V call is TRBV18, the J call TRBJ1-5; D uncertain. CDR3 length equals 14 residues. With 4 bases removed from V and 2 bases from J, the gap between germline ends came to 9 bases. Germline V lookup: CDR1 KGHSH, CDR2 LQKENI. CDR3 nucleotide sequence: TGTGCCAGCTCACTAGGGTCGGGCAATCAGCCCCAGCATTTT. Its translation: CASSLGSGNQPQHF.

This chain links TRBV10-2 with TRBJ1-2, with D unresolved. Between the trimmed V and J ends, which lost 7 bases and 4 bases, there was a span of 19 bases. CDR1 is WSHSY, CDR2 SAAADI, per germline. There are 15 residues in the CDR3. The CDR3 is CASTPLGQLGYGYTF. For the CDR3, the DNA is TGCGCCAGCACACCCCTGGGCCAACTAGGCTATGGCTACACCTTC.

V gene TRBV19 combines with J gene TRBJ1-5; weak D call: TRBD1 (5 bases). V lost 6 bases to trimming and J lost 4 bases, with 16 bases between them. The germline CDR1 and CDR2 sequences are LNHDA and SQIVND (reference sequence). The CDR3 loop spans 15 amino acids. The CDR3 coding sequence is TGTGCCAGTAGCCCGACGTCGGGGGGTAATCAGCCCCAGCATTTT. Its protein is CASSPTSGGNQPQHF.

This clone showed up just a few times. V and J are TRBV2 and TRBJ2-1; 11 bases align to TRBD2. Germline values: CDR1 SNHLY, CDR2 FYNNEI. V lost 5 bases, J lost 5 bases, and 8 bases stayed unmatched. CDR3 length: 16 residues. The CDR3 sequence is CASSPIAGGLDNEQFF. CDR3 nucleotide sequence: TGTGCCAGCAGTCCGATAGCGGGAGGGCTCGACAATGAGCAGTTCTTC.

This clone was seen a handful of times. In nucleotides, the CDR3 is TGTGCCAGCAGTGAATCGGTAGGGCTAAACTATGGCTACACCTTC. This codes for CASSESVGLNYGYTF. The chain joins TRBV2 to TRBJ1-2, with unresolved D. The germline CDR1 and CDR2 sequences are SNHLY and FYNNEI. This CDR3 has 15 residues. V dropped 2 bases and J dropped 2 bases, with 12 bases sitting between them.

This sequence joins TRBV15 and TRBJ2-7; unclear D gene. Germline V CDR1 and CDR2: LNHNV, YYDKDF (reference sequence). Trimming shortened V by 4 bases and J by 0 bases, and 7 bases separated the two germline ends. This CDR3 is built from 13 residues. CDR3 residues: CATSKQISYEQYF. As DNA, the CDR3 is TGTGCCACCAGCAAACAAATCTCCTACGAGCAGTACTTC.

V is TRBV6-4 and J is TRBJ1-1, with 11 bases matching TRBD1. The CDR3 has 14 residues. J lost 5 bases, V lost 9 bases, and 8 bases had no gene match. From germline, CDR1 is MRHNA and CDR2 SNTAGT. CDR3 in DNA: TGTGCCAGTAAGACCGGGACAGGGGGAACTGAAGCTTTCTTT. This sequence encodes CASKTGTGGTEAFF.

V and J are TRBV2 and TRBJ2-7, with TRBD1 matching 9 bases. The germline V gene encodes CDR1 SNHLY and CDR2 FYNNEI. The CDR3 has 13 residues. V lost 6 bases, J lost 5 bases, and 5 bases stayed unmatched. CDR3 protein: CASRTGGVDEQYF. CDR3 in DNA: TGTGCCAGCAGGACAGGGGGTGTAGACGAGCAGTACTTC.

This clone was found a few times. The chain combines TRBV5-4 with TRBJ1-2; D is possibly TRBD1 (5 bases). The CDR3 spans 12 residues. CDR1 and CDR2 (germline): SGHNT, YYREEE (reference sequence). V was cut by 4 bases and J by 4 bases, with 8 bases left in between. In nucleotides, the CDR3 is TGTGCCAGCAGCGGGGGTCCCTATGGCTACACCTTC. Its translation is CASSGGPYGYTF.